The source of this TCR beta chain is a study of T cell repertoires in cytomegalovirus infection. Study information: Evidence of both CMV infection and a matching HLA type came from public TCR beta signatures.

MiXCR, applied by TCRdb to the reads, yields one record per CDR3 protein. This sample has about 460,000 distinct CDR3 sequences; about 10% occur once, and the top ten carry 10% to 13%. CDR3 length: 15 amino acids. The germline gives CDR1 DFQATT, CDR2 SNEGSKA (reference sequence). Trimming shortened V by 1 base and J by 1 base, and 13 bases separated the two germline ends. The V gene is TRBV20-1, the J gene TRBJ1-1; D call uncertain. The sequencing sample was made of PBMCs. This receptor was obtained from a human donor in good health (CMV status not recorded). Some clones in this sample may be carry-over from other donors' samples. The CDR3 spells CSARVHLSANTEAFF. As DNA, the CDR3 is TGCAGTGCTAGAGTACACCTCTCCGCGAACACTGAAGCTTTCTTT.